The 10 T cell receptor beta chains given below trace back to one sample, sequenced in a study of T cell clones after liver transplantation. Generated by immunoSEQ multiplex PCR, the TCRdb table keeps only in-frame clones and is missing some. The sample consists of 70,000 to 85,000 clones, 80% of them appearing once. The input for sequencing was CD4+ T cells from blood, taken before liver transplant. All receptors derive from a human donor who received a liver transplant.

The chain has TRBV4-1 and TRBJ2-6; no firm D call. The V gene lost 4 bases and the J gene lost 5 bases, with 6 bases spanning the gap. This CDR3 contains 13 residues. CDR1 is MGHRA and CDR2 is YSYEKL in the germline V gene. Here the CDR3 DNA reads TGCGCCAGCAGCCCGGTCAGGGCCAACGTCCTGACTTTC. Translated: CASSPVRANVLTF.

This chain links TRBV12-1 with TRBJ2-1; the table's D call of TRBD2 was not tested on the DNA. TRBV12-1 constitutes a pseudogene. CDR3 size: 20 residues. CDR3 DNA: TGTGCCAGCAGCTTCACCCCCGTAGTCCTAGCGGGAGGTTCTATGTATGAGCAGTTCTTC. Amino acid sequence: CASSFTPVVLAGGSMYEQFF.

The rearrangement uses TRBV4-3 and TRBJ2-7; D gene uncertain. Germline-derived CDR1 and CDR2 are LGHNA and YSLEER. V lost 2 bases to trimming and J lost 2 bases, with 25 bases between them. This CDR3 has 19 residues. The CDR3 spells CASSQNPVGPRTSAYEQYF. CDR3 DNA: TGCGCCAGCAGCCAAAACCCGGTCGGACCGAGGACCTCCGCCTACGAGCAGTACTTC.

The rearrangement uses TRBV30 and TRBJ2-1; 10 positions match TRBD1. Looked up from germline, CDR1 is GTSNPN and CDR2 is SVGIG (reference sequence). The CDR3 consists of 17 residues. Trimming took 2 bases from V and 6 from J; bases not matched to a gene: 13. The CDR3 nucleotides read TGTGCCTGGAGTCGGGACAGGGGAGCGCTTCGAACCAATGAGCAGTTCTTC. Its protein product is CAWSRDRGALRTNEQFF.

The genes are TRBV29-1 and TRBJ1-2; 11 bases line up with TRBD1. This CDR3 spans 14 amino acids. The germline V gene has CDR1 SQVTM and CDR2 ANQGSEA. With V trimmed by 6 bases and J by 6 bases, 9 bases remained unmatched. CDR3 protein: CSVEWTGGVDGYTF. CDR3 in DNA: TGCAGCGTAGAATGGACAGGGGGCGTCGATGGCTACACCTTC.

A word on this clone: One end of the junction fails to match germline, which may point to a read error. The gene calls are TRBV7-7 and TRBJ2-4, with D possibly being TRBD1 (5 bases). The CDR3 has 13 amino acids. Germline CDR1 SSHAT, CDR2 FNYEAQ (reference sequence). CDR3 protein: CASSLTWGDIQYF. CDR3 sequence (DNA): TGTGCTAGCAGCTTAACATGGGGCGACATTCAGTACTTC.

The J gene is TRBJ1-3, the V gene TRBV28, with D unclear. The germline V gene encodes CDR1 MDHEN and CDR2 SYDVKM. V lost 7 bases, J lost 7 bases, and 26 bases lay in between. CDR3 length: 17 residues. The CDR3 DNA is TGTGCCAGCACTTCATCAGACCATGGGTCTACGCGCAACACCATATATTTT. Translation: CASTSSDHGSTRNTIYF.

The CDR3 DNA reads as TGTGCCAGCAGGGGAGGATTGGGACAGGGTGATCAGCCCCAGCATTTT. Its translation: CASRGGLGQGDQPQHF. V and J are TRBV2 and TRBJ1-5; 9 bases are shared with TRBD1. The trim removed 6 bases at V and 5 bases at J, leaving 11 bases unmatched. The CDR3 sequence is 16 residues long. The germline V gene encodes CDR1 SNHLY and CDR2 FYNNEI. Drawing the rest from reference TRBV2 and TRBJ1-5, the complete variable domain is EPEVTQTPSHQVTQMGQEVILRCVPISNHLYFYWYRQILGQKVEFLVSFYNNEISEKSEIFDDQFSVERPDGSNFTLKIRSTKLEDSAMYFCASRGGLGQGDQPQHFGDGTRLSIL.

V and J are TRBV28 and TRBJ2-7; D not certain. Germline V gene data show CDR1 as MDHEN and CDR2 as SYDVKM. The length of the CDR3 is 16 residues. The V end was cut by 3 bases, the J end by 3 bases, with 18 bases between. The chain's CDR3 is CASSLLLRRIFYEQYF. The CDR3 DNA is TGTGCCAGCAGTTTGTTACTGCGGCGGATATTCTACGAGCAGTACTTC.

In its sample, this clone was seen a few times. The chain combines TRBV10-3 with TRBJ1-3; D is perhaps TRBD1 (6 bases). Trimming pared 2 bases from V and 0 bases from J, leaving 14 bases between. Germline values: CDR1 ENHRY, CDR2 SYGVKD. This CDR3 region has 17 residues. In DNA form, the CDR3 reads TGTGCCATCAGTGAGCCTGGACAGCTAAGCTCTGGAAACACCATATATTTT. This gives the protein CAISEPGQLSSGNTIYF.